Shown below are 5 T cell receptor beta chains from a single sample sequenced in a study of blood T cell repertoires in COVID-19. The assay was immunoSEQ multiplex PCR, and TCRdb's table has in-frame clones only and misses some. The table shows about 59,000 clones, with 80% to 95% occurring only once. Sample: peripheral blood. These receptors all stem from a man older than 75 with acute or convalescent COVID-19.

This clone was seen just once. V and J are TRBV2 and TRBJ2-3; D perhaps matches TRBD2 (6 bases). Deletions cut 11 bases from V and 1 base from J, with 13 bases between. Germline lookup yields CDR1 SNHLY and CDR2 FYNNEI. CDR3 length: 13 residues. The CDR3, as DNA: TGTGCCCTCCCGGGGGTTGGCACAGATACGCAGTATTTT. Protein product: CALPGVGTDTQYF.

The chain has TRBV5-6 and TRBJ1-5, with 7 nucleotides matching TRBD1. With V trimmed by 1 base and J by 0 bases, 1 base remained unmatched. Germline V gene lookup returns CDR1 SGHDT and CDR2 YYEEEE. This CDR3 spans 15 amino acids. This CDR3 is CASSLQGVSNQPQHF. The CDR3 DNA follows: TGTGCCAGCAGCTTGCAGGGGGTTAGCAATCAGCCCCAGCATTTT.

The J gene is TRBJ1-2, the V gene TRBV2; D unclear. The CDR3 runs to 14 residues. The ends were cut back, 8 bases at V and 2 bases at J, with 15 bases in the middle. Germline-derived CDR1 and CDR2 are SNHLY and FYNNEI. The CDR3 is CASFLTEINYGYTF. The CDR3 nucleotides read TGTGCCAGCTTCCTGACGGAGATAAACTATGGCTACACCTTC.

The CDR3 DNA follows: TGTGCCAGTAGTATCACAGGGGATCAGCCCCAGCATTTT. Translating it yields CASSITGDQPQHF. The chain combines TRBV19 with TRBJ1-5; TRBD1 matches 7 bases. V was clipped by 3 bases and J by 5 bases; unmatched bases: 1. In germline, CDR1 is LNHDA, CDR2 SQIVND (reference sequence). The CDR3 runs to 13 residues.

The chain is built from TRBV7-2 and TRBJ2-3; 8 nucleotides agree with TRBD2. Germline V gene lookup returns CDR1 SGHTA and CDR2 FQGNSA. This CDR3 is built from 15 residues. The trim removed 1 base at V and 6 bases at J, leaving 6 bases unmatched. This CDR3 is CASSLDGGARDTQYF. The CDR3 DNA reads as TGTGCCAGCAGCTTAGACGGGGGGGCGAGGGATACGCAGTATTTT. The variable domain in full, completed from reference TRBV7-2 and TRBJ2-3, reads GAGVSQSPSNKVTEKGKDVELRCDPISGHTALYWYRQSLGQGLEFLIYFQGNSAPDKSGLPSDRFSAERTGGSVSTLTIQRTQQEDSAVYLCASSLDGGARDTQYFGPGTRLTVL.